This TCR beta chain was captured in a study of T cells in Graves' hyperthyroidism and ophthalmopathy. The CDR3 length is 13 residues. J lost 14 bases, V lost 1 base, and 8 bases had no gene match. Germline V gives CDR1 SGHTA, CDR2 FQGNSA. RNA transcripts provided the source from which TCR beta CDR3 regions were amplified. First-round RT-PCR with HTBI primers amplified the TCR CDR3 region. TCRdb used MiXCR to reprocess the multiplex PCR reads, holding one entry per CDR3 protein. The repertoire includes about 570,000 distinct CDR3 sequences, around 45% of them detected once, and roughly 20% sits in the top ten. Clinical symptoms, serum thyroxine, TRAb, thyroid ultrasound and orbital computed tomography informed diagnoses.

Sequencing was done on a sample of peripheral blood or thyroid tissue (not recorded which). The sequence was collected from an adult woman with Graves' disease, either hyperthyroidism or ophthalmopathy (not recorded which). The chain recombines TRBV7-2 with TRBJ2-5, with 9 positions matching TRBD1. This chain's CDR3 is CASSLDGTGTYYF. CDR3 coding DNA: TGTGCCAGCAGCTTAGACGGGACAGGGACTTACTACTTC.